This T cell receptor beta chain comes out of a study of CD8+CD57+ T cells in acquired aplastic anemia. The CDR3 contains 15 residues. Trimming took off 2 bases at V and 2 bases at J, with 13 bases between the two ends. Germline-derived CDR1 and CDR2 are MGHDK and SYGVNS. TCR beta VDJ and CDR3 profiling used genomic DNA as template. TCRdb fed the reads into MiXCR, producing one record per CDR3 protein. The sample lists 180,000 or so distinct CDR3 sequences; more than 45% were seen once. About this clonotype: Antigen specificity is unknown.

Notes on the study in general: Patients and controls were found to share 25 to 35 CD8+ CDR3 sequences.

Sequencing was done on patients that had shown CD8+CD57+ cell expansion by flow cytometry. The genes are TRBV25-1 and TRBJ2-7, with D perhaps matching TRBD2 (6 bases). Sequencing input: sorted CD4+, CD8+, or CD8+CD57+ T cells (not recorded which) from PBMCs. This sequence was found in a human donor with aplastic anemia. CDR3 sequence: CASSEMEGTTYEQYF. The CDR3 DNA reads as TGTGCCAGCAGTGAAATGGAGGGGACCACCTACGAGCAGTACTTC.